The 26 T cell receptor beta chains below were found in one sample sequenced in a study of T cells in Graves' hyperthyroidism and ophthalmopathy. Researchers took RNA transcripts and amplified the TCR beta CDR3 regions from them. First-round RT-PCR targeting the TCR CDR3 was performed with the HTBI primer set. TCRdb processed the multiplex PCR reads anew with MiXCR; each CDR3 protein has one entry. This sample has around 350,000 distinct CDR3 sequences, with 19% found just once. Sequenced material: blood. The receptors originated from a young woman with Graves' hyperthyroidism.

This clonotype occurred many times. The chain carries TRBV12-3 or TRBV12-4 and TRBJ1-2; D is ambiguous. The CDR3 runs to 14 residues. Trimming pared 3 bases from V and 6 bases from J, leaving 14 bases between. The DNA for the CDR3 is TGTGCCAGCAGTTTGAGTCGGGCCGAGGATGGCTACACCTTC. As protein: CASSLSRAEDGYTF.

The table lists this clonotype with many counts. The chain joins TRBV6-5 to TRBJ1-1; no firm D call. Germline-derived CDR1 and CDR2 are MNHEY and SVGAGI. Trimming left V 4 bases short and J 4 bases short, with 22 bases between. The CDR3 is 17 residues long. CDR3 region: CASSLRYGGGSSTEAFF. In DNA form, the CDR3 reads TGTGCCAGCAGTTTACGATACGGCGGTGGGTCGAGCACTGAAGCTTTCTTT.

J is TRBJ1-2 and V is TRBV6-1, with D uncertain. Trimming shortened V by 4 bases and J by 6 bases, and 12 bases separated the two germline ends. In germline, CDR1 is MNHNS, CDR2 SASEGT. The CDR3 runs to 13 residues. CDR3 amino acids: CASSAGRRDGYTF. Written as DNA, the CDR3 is TGTGCCAGCAGTGCAGGTCGACGAGATGGCTACACCTTC.

The chain is built from TRBV29-1 and TRBJ1-1; no reliable D call. Trimming cost V 3 bases and J 1 base, with 6 bases left between them. Germline CDR1 and CDR2: SQVTM and ANQGSEA. This CDR3 has 12 amino acids. This chain's CDR3 is CSVDSENTEAFF. The CDR3 coding sequence is TGCAGCGTTGATTCCGAGAACACTGAAGCTTTCTTT.

This clonotype appeared many times. The chain is built from TRBV6-5 and TRBJ2-7; D possibly corresponds to TRBD1 (5 bases). The CDR3 consists of 14 residues. CDR1 MNHEY and CDR2 SVGAGI come from the germline V gene. V lost 0 bases to trimming and J lost 5 bases, with 11 bases between them. CDR3 DNA sequence: TGTGCCAGCAGTTACTCCGCTGTAGGGGACGAGCAGTACTTC. Translation: CASSYSAVGDEQYF.

This clonotype was seen repeatedly, ten times or more. The chain carries TRBV28 and TRBJ2-7, with 9 nucleotides matching TRBD1. This CDR3 is built from 13 residues. V was pared by 10 bases and J by 0 bases, with 4 bases of the junction left unmatched. The V gene's germline CDR1 is MDHEN and CDR2 SYDVKM. Here the CDR3 reads CAMTGGSSYEQYF. The CDR3 DNA is TGTGCCATGACAGGGGGTAGCTCCTACGAGCAGTACTTC.

This clonotype appeared many times. This chain joins TRBV7-2 and TRBJ1-1; 8 nucleotides match TRBD1. The CDR3 is 16 amino acids. V was pared by 7 bases and J by 1 base, with 11 bases of the junction left unmatched. Germline CDR1 and CDR2: SGHTA and FQGNSA. For the CDR3, the DNA is TGTGCCAGCAACCCATATTGGACAGGGACGAACACTGAAGCTTTCTTT. Translating gives CASNPYWTGTNTEAFF.

This clonotype was seen repeatedly, ten times or more. The V gene is TRBV28, the J gene TRBJ2-7; D call uncertain. From germline, CDR1 is MDHEN and CDR2 SYDVKM. The germline V and J ends were trimmed by 3 bases and 5 bases, with 8 bases remaining between them. There are 12 residues in the CDR3. The CDR3 sequence is CASSFLTDEQYF. Written as DNA, the CDR3 is TGTGCCAGCAGTTTTTTAACCGACGAGCAGTACTTC.

This clonotype was seen many times. This chain uses TRBV6-1 with TRBJ1-1, with D tentatively TRBD1 (5 bases). The germline V and J ends were trimmed by 5 bases and 7 bases, with 14 bases remaining between them. Germline assignment: CDR1 MNHNS and CDR2 SASEGT. The CDR3 runs to 13 residues. CDR3: CASSQREGLEAFF. The CDR3 DNA reads TGTGCCAGCAGTCAACGGGAGGGGCTTGAAGCTTTCTTT.

There are many counts of this clonotype. J is TRBJ1-1 and V is TRBV28; D is uncertain. Germline lookup yields CDR1 MDHEN and CDR2 SYDVKM. The CDR3 runs 13 residues. Trimming pared 6 bases from V and 3 bases from J, leaving 11 bases between. Here the CDR3 reads CASRDDMDTEAFF. As DNA, the CDR3 is TGTGCCAGCAGAGATGACATGGACACTGAAGCTTTCTTT.

Many counts were recorded for this clonotype. This chain uses TRBV7-8 with TRBJ2-5; 8 bases map to TRBD2. The CDR3 sequence is 15 residues long. Germline V CDR1 and CDR2: SGHVS, FQNEAQ. J gave up 2 bases and V 5 bases, and 7 bases lay outside the gene matches. Here the CDR3 reads CASSQRRGGQETQYF. In DNA, the CDR3 is TGTGCCAGCAGCCAGAGACGGGGGGGTCAAGAGACCCAGTACTTC.

This chain joins TRBV12-3 or TRBV12-4 and TRBJ1-5, with 10 bases identical to TRBD1. CDR3 length equals 15 residues. The J segment lost 4 bases and the V segment lost 6 bases, leaving 6 bases of the junction unmatched. CDR3 residues: CASRMTGGTNQPQHF. CDR3 coding DNA: TGTGCCAGCAGAATGACAGGGGGCACGAATCAGCCCCAGCATTTT.

This clonotype was detected only a few times. One base away lies a much larger clone, so this may be a sequencing read error. In DNA, the CDR3 is TGTGCCAGCACCGAGACAGGGAACTATGGCTACACCTTC. As protein: CASTETGNYGYTF. V is TRBV28 and J is TRBJ1-2; 7 bases agree with TRBD1. There are 13 residues in the CDR3. The J segment lost 2 bases and the V segment lost 7 bases, leaving 4 bases of the junction unmatched. Germline-derived CDR1 and CDR2 are MDHEN and SYDVKM.

This clonotype was counted many times. The rearrangement links TRBV29-1 to TRBJ1-2; maybe TRBD1 (5 bases). The CDR3 extends over 14 amino acids. CDR1 is SQVTM and CDR2 is ANQGSEA in the germline V gene. Trimming stripped 5 bases from V and 5 bases from J, with 18 bases between. CDR3 amino acids: CSVTSKQGVYGYTF. The CDR3 DNA sequence: TGCAGCGTTACATCAAAGCAGGGAGTGTATGGCTACACCTTC.

This clonotype was detected ten times or more. The chain uses TRBV20-1 and TRBJ2-7; 8 nucleotides line up with TRBD2. Losses at the gene ends were 4 bases for V and 4 bases for J; bases not matched to a gene: 6. The CDR3 contains 13 residues. Germline CDR1 DFQATT, CDR2 SNEGSKA (reference sequence). CDR3 sequence: CSAKAGGLYEQYF. In nucleotides, the CDR3 is TGCAGTGCTAAGGCGGGGGGATTGTACGAGCAGTACTTC.

This clonotype was seen many times. This chain connects TRBV4-1 to TRBJ1-1; 9 bases line up with TRBD1. The V segment lost 0 bases and the J segment 6 bases; nucleotides outside the gene matches: 8. Germline assignment: CDR1 MGHRA and CDR2 YSYEKL. This CDR3 is 16 amino acids long. CDR3 sequence: CASSQDPGTGMAEAFF. The CDR3 DNA sequence: TGCGCCAGCAGCCAAGATCCCGGGACAGGGATGGCTGAAGCTTTCTTT.

This clonotype was picked up many times. The gene calls are TRBV2 and TRBJ2-7; D is ambiguous. V lost 6 bases, J lost 2 bases, and 11 bases lay in between. Germline loops: CDR1 SNHLY, CDR2 FYNNEI. The CDR3 runs 13 residues. The CDR3 sequence is CASSRTDTYEQYF. As DNA, the CDR3 is TGTGCCAGCAGCCGAACAGATACCTACGAGCAGTACTTC.

There are many counts of this clonotype. The chain links TRBV7-2 to TRBJ2-7; D is unresolved. Germline V gene sequence: CDR1 SGHTA, CDR2 FQGNSA. CDR3 size: 12 residues. The ends were cut back, 5 bases at V and 3 bases at J, with 8 bases in the middle. DNA for the CDR3: TGTGCCAGCAGCCCTGAAGGCTACGAGCAGTACTTC. Translating gives CASSPEGYEQYF.

This clonotype showed up many times. The CDR3 loop is CASSFELPETQYF. The CDR3 nucleotides are TGTGCCAGCAGTTTTGAACTGCCGGAGACCCAGTACTTC. This rearrangement joins TRBV12-3 or TRBV12-4 to TRBJ2-5, with D hard to call. The CDR3 spans 13 residues. V shed 3 bases and J shed 5 bases, with 10 bases lying between them.

This clonotype was found many times. The V gene is TRBV6-1, the J gene TRBJ2-4, with a tentative D call TRBD1 (5 bases). Germline assignment: CDR1 MNHNS and CDR2 SASEGT. V shed 5 bases and J shed 6 bases, with 14 bases lying between them. This CDR3 contains 14 residues. CDR3: CASSTTVNLNIQYF. The CDR3 nucleotides read TGTGCCAGCAGTACGACAGTTAACCTAAACATTCAGTACTTC.

This clonotype has ten or more counts. At one of its ends the junction is not consistent with the germline gene, which may arise from a read error. The genes are TRBV6-4 and TRBJ1-1; 8 bases are shared with TRBD1. Germline CDR1 is MRHNA and CDR2 is SNTAGT. This CDR3 comprises 14 residues. CDR3 coding DNA: TGTGCCAGCAGGGCACAGGGGGACGTCACTGAAGTTTTCTTT. Translated: CASRAQGDVTEVFF.

This clonotype was seen repeatedly, ten times or more. Here the CDR3 reads CASSPTRGGDEQYF. The CDR3 nucleotides read TGTGCCAGCAGCCCCACTCGCGGGGGGGACGAGCAGTACTTC. The chain recombines TRBV11-2 with TRBJ2-7; 9 bases agree with TRBD2. With V trimmed by 5 bases and J by 5 bases, 7 bases remained unmatched. The germline gives CDR1 SGHAT, CDR2 FQNNGV. This CDR3 region has 14 residues.

This clonotype was seen many times. The CDR3 loop reads CASSLATGGQETQYF. In DNA form, the CDR3 reads TGTGCCAGCAGTTTAGCGACAGGAGGGCAAGAGACCCAGTACTTC. The chain has TRBV12-3 or TRBV12-4 and TRBJ2-5; D tentatively reads TRBD1 or TRBD2 (6 bases each). The CDR3 runs to 15 residues. V lost 0 bases, J lost 2 bases, and 10 bases lay in between.

This clonotype occurred many times. J is TRBJ2-5 and V is TRBV27; D possibly matches TRBD1 or TRBD2 (5 bases each). The CDR3 totals 15 residues. With 4 bases removed from V and 0 bases from J, the gap between germline ends came to 12 bases. The germline V gene has CDR1 MNHEY and CDR2 SMNVEV (reference sequence). CDR3 DNA: TGTGCCAGCAGTTCCAGACTGGGGGACCAAGAGACCCAGTACTTC. Protein sequence: CASSSRLGDQETQYF.

This clonotype was detected ten times or more. A read error may account for a junction end that differs from germline. This chain uses TRBV5-1 with TRBJ2-5, with 9 bases that match TRBD2. CDR1 is SGHRS and CDR2 is YFSETQ in the germline V gene. The CDR3 covers 17 residues. Here the CDR3 reads CASGLGGGAVWEETQYF. Here the CDR3 DNA reads TGCGCCAGCGGCTTGGGCGGGGGGGCCGTATGGGAAGAGACCCAGTACTTC.

This clonotype was counted between two and nine times. This could be a read error, since a much larger clone is one nucleotide away. This rearrangement joins TRBV7-8 to TRBJ2-7, with TRBD1 identical over 9 bases. Germline lookup yields CDR1 SGHVS and CDR2 FQNEAQ. The CDR3 is 16 amino acids. V lost 5 bases to trimming and J lost 4 bases; unmatched junction nucleotides: 12. CDR3 in amino acids: CASSARAGQGIYEQYF. DNA for the CDR3: TGTGCCAGCAGCGCGAGAGCAGGACAGGGGATATACGAGCAGTACTTC.